This T cell receptor beta chain was identified during a study of T-cell memory formation after mild COVID-19. V was pared by 2 bases and J by 3 bases, with 2 bases of the junction left unmatched. Germline V gene sequence: CDR1 SGHRS, CDR2 YFSETQ. The CDR3 is 14 residues long. MiXCR, applied by TCRdb to the 5' RACE reads, yields one record per CDR3 protein. The table records roughly 600,000 distinct CDR3 sequences, roughly 17% of them present only once. The sequence came from an adult woman who had mild COVID-19 (a few samples of this study predate the infection). Cell type and time point are not known. This chain uses TRBV5-1 with TRBJ2-1; 7 positions match TRBD2. Sequenced sample: PBMCs or a T cell subset sorted from them (not recorded which). The chain's CDR3 is CASSFSGNYNEQFF. CDR3 nucleotide sequence: TGCGCCAGCAGCTTCAGCGGGAACTACAATGAGCAGTTCTTC.